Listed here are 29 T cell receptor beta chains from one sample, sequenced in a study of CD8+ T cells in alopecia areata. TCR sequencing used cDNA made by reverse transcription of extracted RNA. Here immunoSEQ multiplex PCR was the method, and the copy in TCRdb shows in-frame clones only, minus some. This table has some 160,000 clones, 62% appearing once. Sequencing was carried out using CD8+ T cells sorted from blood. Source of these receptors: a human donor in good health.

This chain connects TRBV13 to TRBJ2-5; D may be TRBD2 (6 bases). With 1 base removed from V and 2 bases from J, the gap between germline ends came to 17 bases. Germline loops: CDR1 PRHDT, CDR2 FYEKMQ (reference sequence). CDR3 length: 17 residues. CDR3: CASSLEPRTGLQETQYF. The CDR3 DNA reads TGTGCCAGCAGCTTAGAGCCGAGGACGGGACTTCAAGAGACCCAGTACTTC.

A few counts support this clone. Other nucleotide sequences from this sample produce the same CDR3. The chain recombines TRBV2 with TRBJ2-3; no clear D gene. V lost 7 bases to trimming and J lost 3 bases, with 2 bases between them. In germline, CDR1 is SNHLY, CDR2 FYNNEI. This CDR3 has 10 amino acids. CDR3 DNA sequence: TGTGCCAGCACAACAGATACGCAGTATTTT. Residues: CASTTDTQYF.

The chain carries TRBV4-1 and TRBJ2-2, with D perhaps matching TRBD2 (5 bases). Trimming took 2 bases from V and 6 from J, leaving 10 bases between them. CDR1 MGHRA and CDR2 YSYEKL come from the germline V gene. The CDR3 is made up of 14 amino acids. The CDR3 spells CASSQRQDSGELFF. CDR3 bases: TGCGCCAGCAGCCAACGGCAGGACTCCGGGGAGCTGTTTTTT.

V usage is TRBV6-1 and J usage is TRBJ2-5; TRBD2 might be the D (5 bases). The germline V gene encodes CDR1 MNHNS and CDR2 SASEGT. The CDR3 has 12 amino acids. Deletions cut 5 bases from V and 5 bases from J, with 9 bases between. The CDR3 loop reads CASSRGRETQYF. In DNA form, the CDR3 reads TGTGCCAGCAGTCGAGGGCGGGAGACCCAGTACTTC.

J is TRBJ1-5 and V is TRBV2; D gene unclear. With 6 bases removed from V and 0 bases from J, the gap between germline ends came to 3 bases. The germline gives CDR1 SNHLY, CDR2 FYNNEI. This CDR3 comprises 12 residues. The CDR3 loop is CASRDSNQPQHF. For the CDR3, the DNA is TGTGCCAGCAGGGATAGCAATCAGCCCCAGCATTTT.

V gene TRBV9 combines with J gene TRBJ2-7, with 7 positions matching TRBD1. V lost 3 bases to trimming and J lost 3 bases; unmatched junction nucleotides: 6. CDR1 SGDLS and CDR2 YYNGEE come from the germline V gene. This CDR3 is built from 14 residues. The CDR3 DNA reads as TGTGCCAGCAGCGCCCCCGGGACAGACTACGAGCAGTACTTC. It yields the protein CASSAPGTDYEQYF.

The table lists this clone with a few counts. The CDR3 DNA follows: TGTGCCAGCAGCAGCACAGGGGCCGGTTACGAGCAGTACTTC. Protein sequence: CASSSTGAGYEQYF. The rearrangement links TRBV28 to TRBJ2-7; 7 nucleotides match TRBD1. The CDR3 sequence is 14 residues long. Trimming took 6 bases from V and 4 from J; bases not matched to a gene: 9. Germline lookup yields CDR1 MDHEN and CDR2 SYDVKM.

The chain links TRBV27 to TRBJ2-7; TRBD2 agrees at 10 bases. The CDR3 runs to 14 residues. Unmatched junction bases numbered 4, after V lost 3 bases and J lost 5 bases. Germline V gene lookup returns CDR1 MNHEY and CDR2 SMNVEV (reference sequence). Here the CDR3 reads CASSFSGRSDEQYF. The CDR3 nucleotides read TGTGCCAGCAGTTTTAGCGGGAGGAGCGACGAGCAGTACTTC.

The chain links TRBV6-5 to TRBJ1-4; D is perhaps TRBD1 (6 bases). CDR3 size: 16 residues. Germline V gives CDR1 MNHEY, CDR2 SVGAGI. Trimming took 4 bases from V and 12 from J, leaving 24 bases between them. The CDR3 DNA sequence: TGTGCCAGCAGTTTTACTGGACAGTCCTTAATTATGGAACTGTTTTTT. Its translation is CASSFTGQSLIMELFF.

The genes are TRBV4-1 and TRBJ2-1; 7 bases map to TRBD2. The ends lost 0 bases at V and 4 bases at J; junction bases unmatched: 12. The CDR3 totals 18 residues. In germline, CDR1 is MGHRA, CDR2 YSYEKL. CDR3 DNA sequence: TGCGCCAGCAGCCAAGATCCCCTCCGGGACTACCCATACAATGAGCAGTTCTTC. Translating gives CASSQDPLRDYPYNEQFF.

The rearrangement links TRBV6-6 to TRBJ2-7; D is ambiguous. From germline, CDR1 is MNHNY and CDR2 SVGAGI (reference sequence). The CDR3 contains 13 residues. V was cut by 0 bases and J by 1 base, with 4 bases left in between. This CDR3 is CASSYSGSYEQYF. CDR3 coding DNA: TGTGCCAGCAGTTACTCGGGTTCCTACGAGCAGTACTTC.

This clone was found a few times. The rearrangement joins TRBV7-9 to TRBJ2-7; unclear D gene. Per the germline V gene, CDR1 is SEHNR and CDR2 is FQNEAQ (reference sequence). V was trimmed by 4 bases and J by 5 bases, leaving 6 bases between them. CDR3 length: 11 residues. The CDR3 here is CASSSSNEQYF. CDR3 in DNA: TGTGCCAGCAGCTCGTCCAACGAGCAGTACTTC.

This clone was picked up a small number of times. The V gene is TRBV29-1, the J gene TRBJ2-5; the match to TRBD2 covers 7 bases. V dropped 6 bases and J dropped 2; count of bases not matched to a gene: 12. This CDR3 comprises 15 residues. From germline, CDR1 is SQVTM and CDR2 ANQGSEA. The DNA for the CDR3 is TGCAGCGTGGAGGACTCTGGGACTACACAAGAGACCCAGTACTTC. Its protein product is CSVEDSGTTQETQYF.

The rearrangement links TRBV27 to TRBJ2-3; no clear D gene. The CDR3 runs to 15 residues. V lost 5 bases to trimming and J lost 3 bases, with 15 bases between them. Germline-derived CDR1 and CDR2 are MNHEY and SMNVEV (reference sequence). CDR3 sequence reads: CASSSRPTTTDTQYF. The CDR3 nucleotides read TGTGCCAGCAGTAGCCGGCCTACGACAACAGATACGCAGTATTTT.

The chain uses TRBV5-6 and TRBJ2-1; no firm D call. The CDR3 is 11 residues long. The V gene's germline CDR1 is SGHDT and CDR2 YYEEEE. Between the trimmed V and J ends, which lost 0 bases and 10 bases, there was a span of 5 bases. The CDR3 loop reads CASSLGREQFF. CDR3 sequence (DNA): TGTGCCAGCAGCTTGGGGCGGGAGCAGTTCTTC.

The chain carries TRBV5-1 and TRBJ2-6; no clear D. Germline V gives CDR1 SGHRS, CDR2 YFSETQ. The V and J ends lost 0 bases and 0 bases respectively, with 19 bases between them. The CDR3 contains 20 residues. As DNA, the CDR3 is TGCGCCAGCAGCTTGGTCTCCCGTTCATTACTTAGCTCTGGGGCCAACGTCCTGACTTTC. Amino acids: CASSLVSRSLLSSGANVLTF.

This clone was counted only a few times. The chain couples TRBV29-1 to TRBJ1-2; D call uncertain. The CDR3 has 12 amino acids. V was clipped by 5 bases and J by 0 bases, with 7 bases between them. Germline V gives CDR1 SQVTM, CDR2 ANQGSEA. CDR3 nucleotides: TGCAGCGTTCTCCCGGCTAACTATGGCTACACCTTC. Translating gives CSVLPANYGYTF.

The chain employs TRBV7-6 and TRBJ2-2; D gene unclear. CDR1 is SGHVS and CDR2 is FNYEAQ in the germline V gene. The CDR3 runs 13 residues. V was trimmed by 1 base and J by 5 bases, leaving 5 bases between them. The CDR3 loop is CASSLGATGELFF. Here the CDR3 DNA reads TGTGCCAGCAGCTTAGGAGCGACCGGGGAGCTGTTTTTT.

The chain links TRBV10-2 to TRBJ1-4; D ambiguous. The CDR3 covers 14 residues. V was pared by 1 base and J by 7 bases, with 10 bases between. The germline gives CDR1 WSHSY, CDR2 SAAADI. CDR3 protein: CASSELEGGEKLFF. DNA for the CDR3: TGCGCCAGCAGTGAGTTAGAAGGTGGTGAAAAACTGTTTTTT.

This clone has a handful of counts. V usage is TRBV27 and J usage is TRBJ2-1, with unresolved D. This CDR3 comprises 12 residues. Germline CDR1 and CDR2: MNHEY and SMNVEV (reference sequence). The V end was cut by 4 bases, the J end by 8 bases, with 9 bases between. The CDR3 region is CASSWSRDEQFF. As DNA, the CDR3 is TGTGCCAGCAGTTGGAGTAGGGATGAGCAGTTCTTC.

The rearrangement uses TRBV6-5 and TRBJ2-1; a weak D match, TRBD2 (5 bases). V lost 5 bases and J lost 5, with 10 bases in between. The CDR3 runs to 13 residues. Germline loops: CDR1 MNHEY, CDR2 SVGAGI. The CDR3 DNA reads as TGTGCCAGCAGTCCAGACTATAACAATGAGCAGTTCTTC. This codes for CASSPDYNNEQFF.

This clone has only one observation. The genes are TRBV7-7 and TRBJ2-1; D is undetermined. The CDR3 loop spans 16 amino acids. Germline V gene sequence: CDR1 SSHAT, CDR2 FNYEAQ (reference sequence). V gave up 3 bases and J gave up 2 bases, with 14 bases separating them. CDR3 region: CASSFSVGSPYNEQFF. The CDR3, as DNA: TGTGCCAGCAGCTTTTCCGTCGGGTCCCCCTACAATGAGCAGTTCTTC.

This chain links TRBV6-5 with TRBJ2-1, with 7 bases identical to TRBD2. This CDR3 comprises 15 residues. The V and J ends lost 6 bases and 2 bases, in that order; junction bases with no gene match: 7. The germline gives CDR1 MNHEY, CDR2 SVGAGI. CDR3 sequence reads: CASSPGTTTYNEQFF. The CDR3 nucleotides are TGTGCCAGCAGCCCCGGGACTACGACCTACAATGAGCAGTTCTTC.

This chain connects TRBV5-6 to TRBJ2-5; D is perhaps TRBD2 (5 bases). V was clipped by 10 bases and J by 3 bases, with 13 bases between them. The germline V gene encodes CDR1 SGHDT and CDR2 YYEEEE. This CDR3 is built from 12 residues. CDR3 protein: CAAGVREETQYF. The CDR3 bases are TGTGCCGCCGGGGTCCGGGAAGAGACCCAGTACTTC. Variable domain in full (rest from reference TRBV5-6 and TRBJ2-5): DAGVTQSPTHLIKTRGQQVTLRCSPKSGHDTVSWYQQALGQGPQFIFQYYEEEERQRGNFPDRFSGHQFPNYSSELNVNALLLGDSALYLCAAGVREETQYFGPGTRLLVL.

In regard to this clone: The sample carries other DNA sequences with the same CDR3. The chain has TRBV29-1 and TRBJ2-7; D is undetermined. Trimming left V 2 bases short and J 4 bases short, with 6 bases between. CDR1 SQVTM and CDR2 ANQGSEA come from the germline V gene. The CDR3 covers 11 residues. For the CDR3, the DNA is TGCAGCGTTGAACGTGGATACGAGCAGTACTTC. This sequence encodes CSVERGYEQYF.

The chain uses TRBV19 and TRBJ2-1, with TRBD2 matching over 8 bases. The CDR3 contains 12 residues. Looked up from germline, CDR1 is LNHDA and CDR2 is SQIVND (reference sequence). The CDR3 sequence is CTTGGAHNEQFF. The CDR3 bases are TGTACCACGGGGGGGGCCCACAATGAGCAGTTCTTC.

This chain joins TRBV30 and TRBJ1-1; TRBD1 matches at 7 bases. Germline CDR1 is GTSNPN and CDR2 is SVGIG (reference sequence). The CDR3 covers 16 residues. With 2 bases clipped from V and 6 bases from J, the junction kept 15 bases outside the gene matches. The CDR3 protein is CAWSPAVLRQGAEAFF. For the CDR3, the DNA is TGTGCCTGGAGTCCCGCGGTTTTGAGACAGGGAGCTGAAGCTTTCTTT. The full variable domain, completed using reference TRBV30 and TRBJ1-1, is SQTIHQWPATLVQPVGSPLSLECTVEGTSNPNLYWYRQAAGRGLQLLFYSVGIGQISSEVPQNLSASRPQDRQFILSSKKLLLSDSGFYLCAWSPAVLRQGAEAFFGQGTRLTVV.

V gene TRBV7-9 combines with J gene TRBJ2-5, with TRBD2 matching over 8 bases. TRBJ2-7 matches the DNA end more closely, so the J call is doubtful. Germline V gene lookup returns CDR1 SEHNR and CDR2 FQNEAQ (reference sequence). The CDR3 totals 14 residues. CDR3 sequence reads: CASSSGTSSYEQYF. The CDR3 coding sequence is TGTGCCAGCAGTAGCGGGACATCATCCTACGAGCAGTACTTC.

The DNA for the CDR3 is TGTGCCAGCAGCGCCCTAACAGGGGGCTACTACAATGAGCAGTTCTTC. Amino acid sequence: CASSALTGGYYNEQFF. The J gene is TRBJ2-1, the V gene TRBV9; the match to TRBD1 covers 9 bases. CDR3 length equals 16 residues. The V and J ends lost 3 bases and 3 bases, in that order; junction bases with no gene match: 7. Germline CDR1 is SGDLS and CDR2 is YYNGEE.